The 32 T cell receptor beta chains in this list originate from one sample, sequenced in a study of shared clonotypes between healthy human individuals. Profiled with immunoSEQ multiplex PCR; TCRdb holds only in-frame clones, not every one. Of more than 400,000 clones listed, approximately 95% were seen once; the top ten hold about 0.06%. Sequencing input: naive CD4+ T cells sorted from blood. Subset reported: CD45RA+ positively selected. These receptors all come from a woman in her thirties in good health.

V is TRBV11-3 and J is TRBJ2-1; 7 bases are shared with TRBD2. Per the germline V gene, CDR1 is SGHNT and CDR2 is YENEEA. The CDR3 runs 15 residues. The junction had 3 bases not matched to a gene; V was cut back by 4 bases and J by 0 bases. The CDR3 reads CASSSRGSSYNEQFF. CDR3 bases: TGTGCCAGCAGCTCCCGCGGGAGCTCCTACAATGAGCAGTTCTTC.

CDR3 region: CASSLGAATKETQYF. CDR3 in DNA: TGCGCCAGCAGCTTGGGGGCAGCAACCAAAGAGACCCAGTACTTC. The chain has TRBV5-1 and TRBJ2-5; D is ambiguous. Trimming removed 0 bases from V and 3 bases from J, with 12 bases in between. The CDR3 runs to 15 residues. The V gene's germline CDR1 is SGHRS and CDR2 YFSETQ.

The V and J genes are TRBV11-2 and TRBJ2-3, with a weak D call TRBD1 (5 bases). The CDR3 length is 14 residues. The V gene's germline CDR1 is SGHAT and CDR2 FQNNGV. Trimming took off 5 bases at V and 3 bases at J, with 12 bases between the two ends. Written as DNA, the CDR3 is TGTGCCAGCAGCCCTAGACGACAGACAGATACGCAGTATTTT. Translation: CASSPRRQTDTQYF.

The chain joins TRBV2 to TRBJ2-5, with a possible D match to TRBD2 (5 bases). In germline, CDR1 is SNHLY, CDR2 FYNNEI. The CDR3 loop spans 12 amino acids. Trimming took off 10 bases at V and 5 bases at J, with 14 bases between the two ends. CDR3 residues: CATREELETQYF. The CDR3 DNA is TGTGCCACCCGGGAAGAGTTGGAGACCCAGTACTTC.

The J gene is TRBJ1-5, the V gene TRBV9; D gene ambiguous. CDR1 is SGDLS, CDR2 YYNGEE, per germline. Trimming cost V 1 base and J 3 bases, with 5 bases left between them. The CDR3 consists of 13 residues. This chain's CDR3 is CASSVSPNQPQHF. For the CDR3, the DNA is TGTGCCAGCAGCGTATCCCCCAATCAGCCCCAGCATTTT.

The rearrangement joins TRBV10-1 to TRBJ2-1; 11 bases map to TRBD2. The CDR3 has 14 residues. The junction had 8 bases not matched to a gene; V was cut back by 6 bases and J by 10 bases. The germline CDR1 and CDR2 sequences are WNHNN and SYGVQD (reference sequence). The CDR3 spells CASRNSGRDGEQFF. In nucleotides, the CDR3 is TGCGCCAGCAGGAATAGCGGGAGGGATGGAGAGCAGTTCTTC.

This clone was detected only a few times. V gene TRBV25-1 combines with J gene TRBJ1-1, with D possibly TRBD1 on 5 matching bases. The CDR3 runs to 16 residues. V was shortened by 3 bases and J by 1 base, with 15 bases between the two germline ends. Germline V gene data show CDR1 as MGHDK and CDR2 as SYGVNS. For the CDR3, the DNA is TGTGCCAGCAGTGACCCGGGACTGGGGACGAACACTGAAGCTTTCTTT. Its protein is CASSDPGLGTNTEAFF.

The chain is built from TRBV11-2 and TRBJ2-3; 7 nucleotides agree with TRBD1. V dropped 3 bases and J dropped 0; count of bases not matched to a gene: 9. The CDR3 length is 17 residues. Germline V gene data show CDR1 as SGHAT and CDR2 as FQNNGV. CDR3 coding DNA: TGTGCCAGCAGCTTTGACTGGACAGGAGCTAGCACAGATACGCAGTATTTT. This gives the protein CASSFDWTGASTDTQYF.

This clone was seen a single time. This chain links TRBV28 with TRBJ2-7, with D unresolved. Germline assignment: CDR1 MDHEN and CDR2 SYDVKM. This CDR3 is built from 13 residues. The V gene lost 3 bases and the J gene lost 3 bases, with 9 bases spanning the gap. This chain's CDR3 is CASSFRRHYEQYF. CDR3 nucleotide sequence: TGTGCCAGCAGTTTTAGGCGGCACTACGAGCAGTACTTC.

The chain employs TRBV5-4 and TRBJ1-5; a weak D match, TRBD1 (5 bases). Trimming shortened V by 4 bases and J by 5 bases, and 7 bases separated the two germline ends. This CDR3 comprises 12 residues. Germline V gene sequence: CDR1 SGHNT, CDR2 YYREEE (reference sequence). The CDR3 bases are TGTGCCAGCAGCCCGGGACATCAGCCCCAGCATTTT. Amino acid sequence: CASSPGHQPQHF.

The chain uses TRBV18 and TRBJ2-3; weak D call: TRBD2 (6 bases). Per germline, CDR1 KGHSH and CDR2 LQKENI. The CDR3 runs to 15 residues. Trimming shortened V by 2 bases and J by 4 bases, and 13 bases separated the two germline ends. For the CDR3, the DNA is TGTGCCAGCTCACCAACGGGAGAAATGGCAGATACGCAGTATTTT. Its translation: CASSPTGEMADTQYF.

The chain has TRBV28 and TRBJ1-4; D is uncertain. Germline lookup yields CDR1 MDHEN and CDR2 SYDVKM. The CDR3 has 13 residues. V was cut by 3 bases and J by 8 bases, with 10 bases left in between. The CDR3 loop reads CASSLGADEKLFF. CDR3 bases: TGTGCCAGCAGTTTGGGTGCAGACGAAAAACTGTTTTTT.

A remark on this clone: At the DNA level, this CDR3 is encoded by other sequences in the same sample as well. The chain combines TRBV5-1 with TRBJ1-4; 7 nucleotides line up with TRBD1. The CDR3 sequence is 14 residues long. V was clipped by 0 bases and J by 7 bases; unmatched bases: 3. Germline CDR1 is SGHRS and CDR2 is YFSETQ. CDR3 loop: CASSLGQGGEKLFF. In DNA form, the CDR3 reads TGCGCCAGCAGCTTGGGACAGGGTGGTGAAAAACTGTTTTTT.

The CDR3 DNA reads TGTGCCAGCAGCCAAGATAAGCGGAGGTCCTACGAGCAGTACTTC. Translation gives CASSQDKRRSYEQYF. This chain joins TRBV4-2 and TRBJ2-7; D is perhaps TRBD2 (5 bases). Trimming pared 0 bases from V and 1 base from J, leaving 10 bases between. Germline loops: CDR1 LGHNA, CDR2 YNFKEQ. This CDR3 is built from 15 residues.

The chain recombines TRBV23-1 with TRBJ1-1; D not resolved. TRBV23-1 is filed as an ORF, its function uncertain. The CDR3 length is 16 residues. Trimming left V 8 bases short and J 0 bases short, with 19 bases between. The CDR3 loop is CASLLVSETMNTEAFF. The CDR3, as DNA: TGCGCCAGCCTCCTCGTGTCAGAGACCATGAACACTGAAGCTTTCTTT.

About this clone: Germline is not matched at one junction end, which may reflect a read error. The chain uses TRBV7-8 and TRBJ1-1; D is ambiguous. CDR1 and CDR2 (germline): SGHVS, FQNEAQ. There are 14 residues in the CDR3. The CDR3 DNA is TGTGCCAGCAGCTTAGCGAATAGGAACTCTGAAGCTTTCTTT. Protein sequence: CASSLANRNSEAFF.

The rearrangement joins TRBV5-1 to TRBJ2-7; D call uncertain. This CDR3 is 12 amino acids long. Germline V gene sequence: CDR1 SGHRS, CDR2 YFSETQ. The V end was cut by 3 bases, the J end by 3 bases, with 7 bases between. The CDR3 reads CASSSQDYEQYF. Written as DNA, the CDR3 is TGCGCCAGCAGCTCGCAGGACTACGAGCAGTACTTC.

The rearrangement joins TRBV6-1 to TRBJ1-1; D is perhaps TRBD1 (5 bases). The CDR3 contains 14 residues. V lost 3 bases to trimming and J lost 7 bases, with 15 bases between them. The V gene's germline CDR1 is MNHNS and CDR2 SASEGT. The CDR3 bases are TGTGCCAGCAGTGATGTCCCCGGGGCGGTTGAAGCTTTCTTT. Protein sequence: CASSDVPGAVEAFF.

This chain uses TRBV2 with TRBJ2-7; D uncertain. Germline-derived CDR1 and CDR2 are SNHLY and FYNNEI. CDR3 length equals 13 residues. Trimming cost V 7 bases and J 5 bases, with 15 bases left between them. The CDR3: CASMPGPWNEQYF. DNA for the CDR3: TGTGCCAGCATGCCCGGGCCATGGAACGAGCAGTACTTC.

This sequence joins TRBV11-3 and TRBJ2-1; D possibly matches TRBD1 or TRBD2 (5 bases each). The germline V gene has CDR1 SGHNT and CDR2 YENEEA. The CDR3 is 15 amino acids. Between the trimmed V and J ends, which lost 1 base and 1 base, there was a span of 8 bases. The CDR3: CASSLVGASYNEQFF. CDR3 DNA: TGTGCCAGCAGCTTAGTCGGGGCTTCCTACAATGAGCAGTTCTTC. The full variable domain, rest sourced from reference TRBV11-3 and TRBJ2-1, is EAGVVQSPRYKIIEKKQPVAFWCNPISGHNTLYWYLQNLGQGPELLIRYENEEAVDDSQLPKDRFSAERLKGVDSTLKIQPAELGDSAVYLCASSLVGASYNEQFFGPGTRLTVL.

The chain combines TRBV5-1 with TRBJ2-7; TRBD2 aligns across 9 bases. This CDR3 has 16 residues. CDR1 and CDR2 (germline): SGHRS, YFSETQ. V was pared by 5 bases and J by 2 bases, with 11 bases of the junction left unmatched. The CDR3 loop reads CASRFDSGRVTYEQYF. In DNA form, the CDR3 reads TGCGCCAGCAGGTTTGATAGCGGGAGAGTCACCTACGAGCAGTACTTC.

The chain has TRBV6-1 and TRBJ2-7, with D perhaps TRBD2 (6 bases). V lost 6 bases to trimming and J lost 4 bases, with 19 bases between them. Germline V gene sequence: CDR1 MNHNS, CDR2 SASEGT. The CDR3 loop spans 15 amino acids. The chain's CDR3 is CASRPLAQAGYEQYF. The DNA for the CDR3 is TGTGCCAGCAGACCTCTGGCGCAGGCGGGATACGAGCAGTACTTC.

The V and J genes are TRBV18 and TRBJ1-2, with D perhaps matching TRBD1 (5 bases). Germline V gene lookup returns CDR1 KGHSH and CDR2 LQKENI. The V and J ends lost 2 bases and 1 base respectively, with 8 bases between them. This CDR3 is 14 amino acids long. The CDR3 region is CASSPGGYNYGYTF. CDR3 DNA: TGTGCCAGCTCACCAGGGGGGTATAACTATGGCTACACCTTC.

This chain links TRBV19 with TRBJ1-1; 9 positions agree with TRBD1. This CDR3 has 15 amino acids. J lost 1 base, V lost 7 bases, and 7 bases had no gene match. Germline CDR1 is LNHDA and CDR2 is SQIVND (reference sequence). The CDR3 coding sequence is TGTGCCAGTATCAATGGACAGGGGCGGAACACTGAAGCTTTCTTT. It translates to CASINGQGRNTEAFF.

The chain has TRBV4-1 and TRBJ2-1, with 7 bases fitting TRBD2. CDR1 is MGHRA, CDR2 YSYEKL, per germline. The CDR3 totals 19 residues. Losses at the gene ends were 0 bases for V and 0 bases for J; bases not matched to a gene: 11. CDR3: CASSQEGPRAGRSYNEQFF. CDR3 nucleotide sequence: TGCGCCAGCAGCCAAGAGGGGCCAAGAGCGGGGCGCTCCTACAATGAGCAGTTCTTC.

This clone has a handful of counts. The chain employs TRBV2 and TRBJ1-5; no clear D. Germline CDR1 SNHLY, CDR2 FYNNEI. The CDR3 length is 14 residues. V was cut by 5 bases and J by 0 bases, with 8 bases left in between. The chain's CDR3 is CASSPRISNQPQHF. In nucleotides, the CDR3 is TGTGCCAGCAGTCCACGGATTAGCAATCAGCCCCAGCATTTT.

The chain joins TRBV29-1 to TRBJ2-6, with D hard to call. V gave up 0 bases and J gave up 4 bases, with 10 bases separating them. Germline loops: CDR1 SQVTM, CDR2 ANQGSEA. The length of the CDR3 is 15 residues. CDR3 sequence reads: CSVEDPGRGANVLTF. The CDR3 bases are TGCAGCGTTGAAGATCCCGGCAGGGGGGCCAACGTCCTGACTTTC. Looking up the rest from reference TRBV29-1 and TRBJ2-6 gives the full variable domain: SAVISQKPSRDICQRGTSLTIQCQVDSQVTMMFWYRQQPGQSLTLIATANQGSEATYESGFVIDKFPISRPNLTFSTLTVSNMSPEDSSIYLCSVEDPGRGANVLTFGAGSRLTVL.

V gene TRBV28 combines with J gene TRBJ1-2; weak D call: TRBD1 (6 bases). Germline V gene lookup returns CDR1 MDHEN and CDR2 SYDVKM. The V gene lost 2 bases and the J gene lost 8 bases, with 12 bases spanning the gap. The CDR3 contains 13 residues. CDR3 sequence (DNA): TGTGCCAGCAGTTTAACGGGGGCGCCGGGCTACACCTTC. Translated, it gives CASSLTGAPGYTF.

This chain joins TRBV28 and TRBJ1-4; D remains ambiguous. V was shortened by 5 bases and J by 8 bases, with 12 bases between the two germline ends. Germline CDR1 MDHEN, CDR2 SYDVKM. This CDR3 spans 13 amino acids. CDR3 loop: CASSRRILEKLFF. The CDR3 DNA is TGTGCCAGCAGTAGGAGGATTTTAGAAAAACTGTTTTTT.

The chain is built from TRBV7-9 and TRBJ2-1; no reliable D call. The CDR3 covers 14 residues. CDR1 and CDR2 (germline): SEHNR, FQNEAQ (reference sequence). V was cut by 11 bases and J by 1 base, with 15 bases left in between. The CDR3 sequence is CAFRTSESYNEQFF. DNA of the CDR3: TGTGCCTTTCGGACGAGCGAGTCCTACAATGAGCAGTTCTTC.

V gene TRBV11-3 combines with J gene TRBJ2-7; a weak D match, TRBD2 (5 bases). Trimming removed 5 bases at V and 2 bases at J, with 10 bases between. The V gene's germline CDR1 is SGHNT and CDR2 YENEEA. The CDR3 length is 13 residues. CDR3 nucleotide sequence: TGTGCCAGCAGCCGCCCGGGGACCTACGAGCAGTACTTC. It codes for CASSRPGTYEQYF.

The chain is built from TRBV5-1 and TRBJ2-2; TRBD1 is a possible D gene (5 bases). Germline V gene sequence: CDR1 SGHRS, CDR2 YFSETQ. This CDR3 has 15 residues. Trimming pared 0 bases from V and 0 bases from J, leaving 6 bases between. In DNA form, the CDR3 reads TGCGCCAGCAGCTTGGTGACAGCGAACACCGGGGAGCTGTTTTTT. Translated, it gives CASSLVTANTGELFF.